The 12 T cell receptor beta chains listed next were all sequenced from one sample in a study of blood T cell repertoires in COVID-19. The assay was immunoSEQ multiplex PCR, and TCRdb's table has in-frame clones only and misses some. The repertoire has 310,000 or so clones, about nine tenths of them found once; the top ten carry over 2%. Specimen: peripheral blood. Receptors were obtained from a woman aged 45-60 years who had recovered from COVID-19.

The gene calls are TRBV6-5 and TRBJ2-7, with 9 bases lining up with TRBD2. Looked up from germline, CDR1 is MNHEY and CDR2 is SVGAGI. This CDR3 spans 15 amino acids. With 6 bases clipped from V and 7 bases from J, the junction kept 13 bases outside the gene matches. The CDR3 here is CASSYVAGGKGEQYF. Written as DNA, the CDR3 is TGTGCCAGCAGCTACGTTGCGGGGGGGAAAGGGGAGCAGTACTTC.

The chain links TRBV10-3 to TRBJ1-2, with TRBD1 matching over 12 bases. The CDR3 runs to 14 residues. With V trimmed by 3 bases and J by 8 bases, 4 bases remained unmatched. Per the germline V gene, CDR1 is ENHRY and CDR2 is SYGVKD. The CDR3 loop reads CAISDGTGGVGYTF. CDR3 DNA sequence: TGTGCCATCAGTGACGGGACAGGGGGCGTGGGCTACACCTTC.

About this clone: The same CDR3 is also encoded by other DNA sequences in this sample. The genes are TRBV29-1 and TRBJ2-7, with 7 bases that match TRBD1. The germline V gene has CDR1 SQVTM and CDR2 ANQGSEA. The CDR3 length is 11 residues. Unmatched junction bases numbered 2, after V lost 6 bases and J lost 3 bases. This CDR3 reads CSVRTGYEQYF. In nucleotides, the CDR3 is TGCAGCGTGCGGACAGGCTACGAGCAGTACTTC.

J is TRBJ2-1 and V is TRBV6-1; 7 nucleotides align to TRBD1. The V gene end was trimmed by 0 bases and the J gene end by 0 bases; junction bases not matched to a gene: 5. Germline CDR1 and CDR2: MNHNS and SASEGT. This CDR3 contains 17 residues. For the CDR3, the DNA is TGTGCCAGCAGTGAAGCGCTGGGACAGATCTCCTACAATGAGCAGTTCTTC. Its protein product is CASSEALGQISYNEQFF.

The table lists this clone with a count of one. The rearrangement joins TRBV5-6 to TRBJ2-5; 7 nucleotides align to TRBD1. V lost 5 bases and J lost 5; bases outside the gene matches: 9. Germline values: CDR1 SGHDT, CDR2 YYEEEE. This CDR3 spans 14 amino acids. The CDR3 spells CASSRTGSRETQYF. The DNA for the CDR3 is TGTGCCAGCAGTAGGACAGGTTCTAGGGAGACCCAGTACTTC.

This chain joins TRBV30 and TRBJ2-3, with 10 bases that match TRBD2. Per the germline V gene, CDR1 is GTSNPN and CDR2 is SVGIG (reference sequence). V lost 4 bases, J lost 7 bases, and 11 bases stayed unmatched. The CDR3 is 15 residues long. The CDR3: CAWNPGLAVGYTQYF. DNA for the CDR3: TGTGCCTGGAATCCTGGACTAGCGGTTGGATATACGCAGTATTTT.

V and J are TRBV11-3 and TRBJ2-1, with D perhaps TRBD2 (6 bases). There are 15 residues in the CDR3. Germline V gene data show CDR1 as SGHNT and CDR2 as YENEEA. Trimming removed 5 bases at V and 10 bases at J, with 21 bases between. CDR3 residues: CASSPRYREQGEQFF. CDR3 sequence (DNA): TGTGCCAGCAGCCCCCGGTACCGGGAGCAGGGCGAGCAGTTCTTC.

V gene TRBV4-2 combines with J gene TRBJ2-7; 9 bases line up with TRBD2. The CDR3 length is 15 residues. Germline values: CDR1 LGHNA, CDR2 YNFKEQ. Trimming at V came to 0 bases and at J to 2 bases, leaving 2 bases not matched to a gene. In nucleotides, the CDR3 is TGTGCCAGCAGCCAAGACGGCGGGGGGGCCTACGAGCAGTACTTC. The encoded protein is CASSQDGGGAYEQYF.

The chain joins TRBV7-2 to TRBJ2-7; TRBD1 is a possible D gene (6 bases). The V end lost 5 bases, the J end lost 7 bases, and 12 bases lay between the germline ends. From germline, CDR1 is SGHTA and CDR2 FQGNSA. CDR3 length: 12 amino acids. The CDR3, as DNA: TGTGCCAGCAGCCCGAGAAGGGGGGAGCAGTACTTC. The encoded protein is CASSPRRGEQYF.

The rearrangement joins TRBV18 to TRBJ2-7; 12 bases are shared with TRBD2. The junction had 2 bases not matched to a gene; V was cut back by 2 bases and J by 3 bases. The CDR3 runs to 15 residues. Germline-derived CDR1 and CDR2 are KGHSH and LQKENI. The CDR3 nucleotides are TGTGCCAGCTCACCAGGACTAGCGGGGCTCTACGAGCAGTACTTC. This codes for CASSPGLAGLYEQYF.

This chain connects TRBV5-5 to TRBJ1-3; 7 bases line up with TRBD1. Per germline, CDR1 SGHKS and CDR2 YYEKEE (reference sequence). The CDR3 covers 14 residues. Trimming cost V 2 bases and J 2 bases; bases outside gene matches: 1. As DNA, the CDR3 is TGTGCCAGCAGCTTTACAGGGGCTGGAAACACCATATATTTT. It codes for CASSFTGAGNTIYF.

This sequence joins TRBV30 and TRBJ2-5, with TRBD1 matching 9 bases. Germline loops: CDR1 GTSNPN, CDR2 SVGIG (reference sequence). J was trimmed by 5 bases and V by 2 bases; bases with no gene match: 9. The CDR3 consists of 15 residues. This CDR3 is CAWSLLQGARETQYF. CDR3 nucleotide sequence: TGTGCCTGGAGTCTTCTACAGGGGGCTCGGGAGACCCAGTACTTC.